This T cell receptor beta chain emerged from a study of blood T cell repertoires in COVID-19. The sample holds a few counts of this clone. TCRdb keeps only in-frame clones here, not all; method: immunoSEQ multiplex PCR. Seen here are about 87,000 clones, 70% to 90% observed once, and the top ten hold around 5.2%. The sequenced sample consisted of peripheral blood. This TCR was sampled from a man aged 40-55 years with acute or convalescent COVID-19.

The CDR3 here is CASSFQRGDYNEQFF. DNA for the CDR3: TGCGCCAGCAGCTTTCAGCGGGGGGATTACAATGAGCAGTTCTTC. The chain couples TRBV5-1 to TRBJ2-1; 9 nucleotides match TRBD2. CDR1 and CDR2 from the germline V gene are SGHRS and YFSETQ. V lost 2 bases to trimming and J lost 4 bases; unmatched junction nucleotides: 4. The CDR3 is 15 residues long.